A selection of T cell receptor beta chains follows, all from one sample in a study of T-cell memory formation after mild COVID-19. Each CDR3 protein gets one entry after TCRdb re-called the 5' RACE reads with MiXCR. In the table there are fewer than 200,000 distinct CDR3 sequences, 10% to 15% of which are singletons. Material for sequencing was PBMCs or a T cell subset sorted from them (not recorded which). These receptors all stem from a man between 18 and 35 years old who had mild COVID-19 (a few samples of this study predate the infection). Cell type and time point are not known. Both conserved end residues are part of each CDR3. Each record gives: clone size, V gene, D gene, J gene, CDR3 protein, CDR3 DNA. D genes are given only for firm matches. Part of the rows lack a size; the others show once, few, many or a class for expanded clones.

clone size: few
V gene: TRBV5-1
D gene: NA
J gene: TRBJ2-5
CDR3 protein: CASSLAIGGGSYQETQYF
CDR3 DNA: TGCGCCAGCAGCTTGGCCATAGGAGGGGGCTCGTACCAAGAGACCCAGTACTTC

clone size: NA
V gene: TRBV2
D gene: NA
J gene: TRBJ2-2
CDR3 protein: CASSTGKGELFF
CDR3 DNA: TGTGCCAGCAGTACTGGCAAGGGGGAGCTGTTTTTT

clone size: few
V gene: TRBV5-1
D gene: NA
J gene: TRBJ2-2
CDR3 protein: CASSLRTVNTGELFF
CDR3 DNA: TGCGCCAGCAGCCTTCGGACGGTCAACACCGGGGAGCTGTTTTTT

clone size: NA
V gene: TRBV9
D gene: TRBD1
J gene: TRBJ2-5
CDR3 protein: CASSVGDRVTDTETQYF
CDR3 DNA: TGTGCCAGCAGCGTAGGGGACAGGGTTACGGATACGGAGACCCAGTACTTC

clone size: NA
V gene: TRBV6-4
D gene: TRBD1
J gene: TRBJ1-1
CDR3 protein: CASSDEAGGQSAFF
CDR3 DNA: TGTGCCAGCAGTGACGAGGCAGGGGGCCAATCGGCTTTCTTT

clone size: NA
V gene: TRBV5-6
D gene: TRBD1
J gene: TRBJ1-1
CDR3 protein: CASSLDRGGEAFF
CDR3 DNA: TGTGCCAGCAGCTTGGACAGGGGAGGCGAAGCTTTCTTT

clone size: many
V gene: TRBV11-2
D gene: NA
J gene: TRBJ1-3
CDR3 protein: CASSLDPKGPYGNTIYF
CDR3 DNA: TGTGCCAGCAGCTTGGACCCGAAAGGGCCGTATGGAAACACCATATATTTT

clone size: few
V gene: TRBV9
D gene: NA
J gene: TRBJ1-1
CDR3 protein: CASSIVQGTEAFF
CDR3 DNA: TGTGCCAGCAGTATTGTCCAGGGAACTGAAGCTTTCTTT

clone size: few
V gene: TRBV6-1
D gene: NA
J gene: TRBJ1-4
CDR3 protein: CASRLGGGEKLFF
CDR3 DNA: TGTGCCAGCAGGCTTGGCGGGGGTGAAAAACTGTTTTTT

clone size: many
V gene: TRBV6-2/TRBV6-3
D gene: NA
J gene: TRBJ1-5
CDR3 protein: CASTYNSDSNQPQHF
CDR3 DNA: TGTGCCAGCACCTACAACAGCGATAGCAATCAGCCCCAGCATTTT

clone size: NA
V gene: TRBV28
D gene: NA
J gene: TRBJ2-2
CDR3 protein: CASSLAKRELFF
CDR3 DNA: TGTGCCAGCAGTTTGGCAAAGAGGGAGCTGTTTTTT

clone size: many
V gene: TRBV11-2
D gene: NA
J gene: TRBJ2-2
CDR3 protein: CASSLIASRGGELFF
CDR3 DNA: TGTGCCAGCAGCTTAATTGCCTCTCGGGGCGGGGAGCTGTTTTTT

clone size: few
V gene: TRBV6-6
D gene: NA
J gene: TRBJ1-2
CDR3 protein: CASSYSRGGLEGYTF
CDR3 DNA: TGTGCCAGCAGTTACTCCAGGGGCGGATTGGAAGGCTACACCTTC

clone size: few
V gene: TRBV7-3
D gene: NA
J gene: TRBJ2-2
CDR3 protein: CASSFQRNTGELFF
CDR3 DNA: TGTGCCAGCAGCTTCCAAAGGAACACCGGGGAGCTGTTTTTT

clone size: NA
V gene: TRBV7-9
D gene: NA
J gene: TRBJ2-1
CDR3 protein: CASSSTSPVF
CDR3 DNA: TGTGCCAGCAGCTCTACCTCGCCGGTCTTC

clone size: NA
V gene: TRBV7-2
D gene: NA
J gene: TRBJ1-4
CDR3 protein: CASSQIRTVHNEKLFF
CDR3 DNA: TGTGCCAGCAGCCAGATCCGGACGGTCCACAATGAAAAACTGTTTTTT

clone size: few
V gene: TRBV27
D gene: NA
J gene: TRBJ2-1
CDR3 protein: CASSPFSPSHEQFF
CDR3 DNA: TGTGCCAGCAGTCCGTTTTCTCCGTCTCATGAGCAGTTCTTC

clone size: few
V gene: TRBV28
D gene: NA
J gene: TRBJ2-3
CDR3 protein: CASSRPGGGTDTQYF
CDR3 DNA: TGTGCCAGCAGTAGACCAGGAGGGGGCACAGATACGCAGTATTTT

clone size: few
V gene: TRBV5-5
D gene: NA
J gene: TRBJ1-1
CDR3 protein: CASSLAPGTEAFF
CDR3 DNA: TGTGCCAGCAGCTTGGCCCCGGGCACTGAAGCTTTCTTT

clone size: few
V gene: TRBV20-1
D gene: TRBD1
J gene: TRBJ2-3
CDR3 protein: CSAAPGQTTGATQYF
CDR3 DNA: TGCAGTGCGGCTCCGGGACAGACGACCGGAGCTACGCAGTATTTT

clone size: few
V gene: TRBV20-1
D gene: NA
J gene: TRBJ1-1
CDR3 protein: CSAAAGNTEAFF
CDR3 DNA: TGCAGTGCCGCGGCAGGTAACACTGAAGCTTTCTTT

clone size: NA
V gene: TRBV5-1
D gene: NA
J gene: TRBJ1-5
CDR3 protein: CASSPEGGGGRNQPQHF
CDR3 DNA: TGCGCCAGCAGCCCGGAGGGGGGGGGAGGTCGCAATCAGCCCCAGCATTTT

clone size: NA
V gene: TRBV7-9
D gene: TRBD1
J gene: TRBJ1-1
CDR3 protein: CASSPGQGTGVEAFF
CDR3 DNA: TGTGCCAGCAGCCCCGGGCAGGGGACAGGGGTTGAAGCTTTCTTT

clone size: NA
V gene: TRBV24-1
D gene: TRBD2
J gene: TRBJ2-1
CDR3 protein: CATSEASGLDNEQFF
CDR3 DNA: TGTGCCACCAGTGAGGCTAGCGGGCTCGACAATGAGCAGTTCTTC

clone size: few
V gene: TRBV5-6
D gene: TRBD1
J gene: TRBJ2-3
CDR3 protein: CASSLQGAGNTDTQYF
CDR3 DNA: TGTGCCAGCAGCCTACAGGGGGCTGGGAACACAGATACGCAGTATTTT

clone size: NA
V gene: TRBV7-9
D gene: NA
J gene: TRBJ1-1
CDR3 protein: CASSSFQGTTPAFF
CDR3 DNA: TGTGCCAGCAGCTCCTTCCAGGGGACGACTCCAGCTTTCTTT

clone size: NA
V gene: TRBV14
D gene: NA
J gene: TRBJ2-5
CDR3 protein: CASSQGVETQYF
CDR3 DNA: TGTGCCAGCAGCCAGGGTGTTGAGACCCAGTACTTC

clone size: few
V gene: TRBV24-1
D gene: NA
J gene: TRBJ2-3
CDR3 protein: CATSQTGSDTQYF
CDR3 DNA: TGTGCCACCAGTCAAACAGGGTCAGATACGCAGTATTTT

clone size: few
V gene: TRBV11-2
D gene: TRBD1
J gene: TRBJ1-5
CDR3 protein: CASSLVNRGLSNQPQHF
CDR3 DNA: TGTGCCAGCAGCTTAGTGAACAGGGGGCTTAGCAATCAGCCCCAGCATTTT

clone size: NA
V gene: TRBV20-1
D gene: NA
J gene: TRBJ2-3
CDR3 protein: CSADSGDSSTDTQYF
CDR3 DNA: TGCAGTGCTGATTCGGGGGACAGTAGCACAGATACGCAGTATTTT